These 9 T cell receptor beta chains came from one sample sequenced in a study of shared clonotypes between healthy human individuals (dated by TCRdb to the early 2020s). The protocol used for the library was the immunoSEQ multiplex PCR assay. The table comes from immuneACCESS by way of TCRdb, which keeps in-frame sequences with V and J called. Part of the clones is missing from these tables; in studies checked, under half for an unresolved V gene and the rest for unknown reasons. The sample table records about 770,000 clones; roughly 72% of these occur just once. The ten largest clones add up to less than 2% of the sample. The material sequenced was memory CD4+ T cells sorted from blood. The sample's cell subset or site label, in plain terms: CD45RA-negative fraction. The receptor source for this set is a woman aged 25 to 39 in good health.

The rearrangement links TRBV2 to TRBJ1-3, with 7 bases matching TRBD1. The CDR3 runs to 14 residues. After removal of 6 bases from V and 2 bases from J, the junction contained 4 bases not matched to a gene. CDR1 and CDR2 (germline): SNHLY, FYNNEI. In DNA form, the CDR3 reads TGTGCCAGCAGAGCCGGGACAGCTGGAAACACCATATATTTT. It yields the protein CASRAGTAGNTIYF.

This clone has ten or more counts. Other DNA sequences in this sample translate to the same CDR3. The chain carries TRBV5-1 and TRBJ2-1; 7 bases match TRBD2. The CDR3 is 15 amino acids. Germline V CDR1 and CDR2: SGHRS, YFSETQ. J gave up 4 bases and V 0 bases, and 4 bases lay outside the gene matches. CDR3 nucleotide sequence: TGCGCCAGCAGCTTGGCTAGCGGCAATTACAATGAGCAGTTCTTC. It encodes CASSLASGNYNEQFF.

This clone was counted a single time. This rearrangement joins TRBV2 to TRBJ1-4, with 7 bases lining up with TRBD1. V shed 6 bases and J 8 bases; nucleotides not matched to a gene: 12. Germline V CDR1 and CDR2: SNHLY, FYNNEI. The CDR3 covers 15 residues. The CDR3 loop is CASRKTGAVQEKLFF. The CDR3 coding sequence is TGTGCCAGCAGGAAAACAGGGGCAGTCCAAGAAAAACTGTTTTTT. Supplemented by reference TRBV2 and TRBJ1-4, the full variable domain reads EPEVTQTPSHQVTQMGQEVILRCVPISNHLYFYWYRQILGQKVEFLVSFYNNEISEKSEIFDDQFSVERPDGSNFTLKIRSTKLEDSAMYFCASRKTGAVQEKLFFGSGTQLSVL.

This clone occurred once. This rearrangement joins TRBV10-3 to TRBJ1-4; D uncertain. V was trimmed by 6 bases and J by 0 bases, leaving 5 bases between them. Germline CDR1 ENHRY, CDR2 SYGVKD. The CDR3 spans 13 residues. The CDR3 region is CAIRGTTNEKLFF. CDR3 nucleotides: TGTGCCATCAGGGGGACAACTAATGAAAAACTGTTTTTT.

In regard to this clone: A far bigger clonotype differs at one base, so this is likely a read error. The sample contains more than one DNA sequence encoding this CDR3. V and J are TRBV7-2 and TRBJ2-5; D remains unclear. The CDR3 is 11 residues long. The germline V gene has CDR1 SGHTA and CDR2 FQGNSA. V was clipped by 4 bases and J by 2 bases, with 2 bases between them. The DNA for the CDR3 is TGTGCCAGCAGCTCGCAAGAGACCCAGTACTTC. This sequence encodes CASSSQETQYF. Complete variable domain (other parts from reference TRBV7-2 and TRBJ2-5): GAGVSQSPSNKVTEKGKDVELRCDPISGHTALYWYRQSLGQGLEFLIYFQGNSAPDKSGLPSDRFSAERTGGSVSTLTIQRTQQEDSAVYLCASSSQETQYFGPGTRLLVL.

The rearrangement joins TRBV2 to TRBJ2-5, with unresolved D. CDR1 and CDR2 from the germline V gene are SNHLY and FYNNEI. The CDR3 covers 12 residues. The V gene lost 7 bases and the J gene lost 5 bases, with 11 bases spanning the gap. Here the CDR3 reads CASNPSQETQYF. The CDR3 DNA reads TGTGCCAGCAACCCGTCTCAGGAGACCCAGTACTTC.

This clone was found a few times. V gene TRBV21-1 combines with J gene TRBJ2-7; TRBD2, the D gene given by the table, was not confirmed from the DNA. TRBV21-1 is a pseudogene. The CDR3 runs 14 residues. The CDR3 nucleotides read TGTGCCAGCAGCAAAGATAACCGAGAGAACGAGCAGTACTTC. Protein sequence: CASSKDNRENEQYF.

Concerning this clone: Distinct nucleotide sequences in the sample also encode this CDR3. The CDR3 sequence is CASSLTSYEQYF. CDR3 DNA sequence: TGTGCCAGCAGTTTAACATCTTACGAGCAGTACTTC. The chain has TRBV28 and TRBJ2-7; the D is unclear. V was trimmed by 2 bases and J by 4 bases, leaving 6 bases between them. The CDR3 contains 12 residues. Germline CDR1 is MDHEN and CDR2 is SYDVKM.

V and J are TRBV5-1 and TRBJ1-2, with TRBD1 as a possible D gene (5 bases). V was cut by 0 bases and J by 13 bases, with 19 bases left in between. There are 14 residues in the CDR3. From germline, CDR1 is SGHRS and CDR2 YFSETQ. The CDR3 DNA follows: TGCGCCAGCAGCTTGGAGAGGGGCAGGAGATTTCGCACCTTC. This translates into CASSLERGRRFRTF.